This T cell receptor (beta chain) is from a study of OX40 agonist ivuxolimab in advanced cancers. Study-wide points: It was also the case that some nonresponders had low normalized T-cell clonal expansion.

Assay: immunoSEQ multiplex PCR; the TCRdb copy retains only in-frame clones and omits some. The data contain 35,000 or so clones, approximately 84% of them singletons. Patients with autoimmune history or systemic immunosuppression were excluded. This clone was seen just once. The antigen remains undetermined. Here the sequenced sample was CD4+ or CD8+ T cells sorted from blood, taken in a trial of the OX40 agonist ivuxolimab. The clonotype was recovered from an adult with an advanced solid tumor such as melanoma, head and neck, liver or kidney cancer.

CDR3 DNA sequence: TGTGCCAGCAGTGAGAAGGGTTTCTTGAACACTGAAGCTTTCTTT. Its translation: CASSEKGFLNTEAFF. The rearrangement joins TRBV25-1 to TRBJ1-1; D remains ambiguous. This CDR3 spans 15 amino acids. Germline lookup yields CDR1 MGHDK and CDR2 SYGVNS. Trimming stripped 3 bases from V and 0 bases from J, with 11 bases between.